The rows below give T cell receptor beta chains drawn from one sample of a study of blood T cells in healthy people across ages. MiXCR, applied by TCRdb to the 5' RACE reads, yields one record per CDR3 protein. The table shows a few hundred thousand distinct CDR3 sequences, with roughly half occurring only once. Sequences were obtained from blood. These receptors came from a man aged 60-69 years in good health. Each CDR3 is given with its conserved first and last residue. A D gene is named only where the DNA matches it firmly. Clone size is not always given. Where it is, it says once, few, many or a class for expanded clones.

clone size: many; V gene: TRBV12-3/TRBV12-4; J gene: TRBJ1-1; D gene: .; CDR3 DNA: TGTGCCAGCAGTGCCGGTCCAAACACTGAAGCTTTCTTT; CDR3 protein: CASSAGPNTEAFF
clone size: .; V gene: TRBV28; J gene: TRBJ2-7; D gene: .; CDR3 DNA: TGTGCCAGCAGTTTCGAGGGGCAGGGGAGGAGGGAGCAGTACTTC; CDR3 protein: CASSFEGQGRREQYF
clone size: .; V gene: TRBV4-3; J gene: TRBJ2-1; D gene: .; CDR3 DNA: TGCGCCAGCAGCGGTGGGACGGGGTCCTACAATGAGCAGTTCTTC; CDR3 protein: CASSGGTGSYNEQFF
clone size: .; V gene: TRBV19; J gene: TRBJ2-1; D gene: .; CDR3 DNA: TGTGCCAGTAGTATCTGGGACAACAAAGGGTCCGATGAGCAGTTCTTC; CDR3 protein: CASSIWDNKGSDEQFF
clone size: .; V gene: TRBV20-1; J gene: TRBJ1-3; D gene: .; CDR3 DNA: TGCAGTGCCGCCTGGGGGGTTTTTGACTCTGGAAACACCATATATTTT; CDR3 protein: CSAAWGVFDSGNTIYF
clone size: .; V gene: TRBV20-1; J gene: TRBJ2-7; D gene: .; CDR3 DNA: TGCAGTGCTAGAGACCAAAAAGGGGTCTACGAGCAGTACTTC; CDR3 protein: CSARDQKGVYEQYF
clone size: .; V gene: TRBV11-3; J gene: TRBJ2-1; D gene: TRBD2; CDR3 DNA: TGTGCCAGCAGCACCAGACTAGCGGGAGGGAACAATGAGCAGTTCTTC; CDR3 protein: CASSTRLAGGNNEQFF
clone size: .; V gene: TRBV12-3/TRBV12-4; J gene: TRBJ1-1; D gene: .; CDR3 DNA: TGTGCCAGCAGTCTCAGGGCCGGGGGCACTGAAGCTTTCTTT; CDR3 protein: CASSLRAGGTEAFF
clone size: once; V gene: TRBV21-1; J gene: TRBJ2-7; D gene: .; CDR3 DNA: TGTGCCAGCAGTTACAGTACAGGGGGCTACGAGCAGTACTTC; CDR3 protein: CASSYSTGGYEQYF
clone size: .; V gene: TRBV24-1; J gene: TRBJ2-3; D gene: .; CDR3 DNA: TGTGCCACCAGTGATCTACAGGGCCGTAGCACAGATACGCAGTATTTT; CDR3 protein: CATSDLQGRSTDTQYF
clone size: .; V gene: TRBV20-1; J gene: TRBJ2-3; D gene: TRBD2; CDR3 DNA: TGCAGTGCTAGCGGGAGGGCAGATACGCAGTATTTT; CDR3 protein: CSASGRADTQYF
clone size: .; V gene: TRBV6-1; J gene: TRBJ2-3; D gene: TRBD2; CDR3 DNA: TGTGCCAGCAGCGAGACTAGCGGCCCTCCCCCAGATACGCAGTATTTT; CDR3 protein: CASSETSGPPPDTQYF
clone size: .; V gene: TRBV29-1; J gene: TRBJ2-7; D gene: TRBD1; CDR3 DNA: TGCAGCGTGGTTGACAGGGCTCGCTACGAGCAGTACTTC; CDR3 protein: CSVVDRARYEQYF
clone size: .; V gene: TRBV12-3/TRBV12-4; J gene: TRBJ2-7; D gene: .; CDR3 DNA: TGTGCCAGCAGTTTAGCGGTGCCTCCGAGGGGCTACAATGAGCAGTACTTC; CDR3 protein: CASSLAVPPRGYNEQYF
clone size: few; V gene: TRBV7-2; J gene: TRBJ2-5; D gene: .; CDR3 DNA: TGTGCCAGCAGCGCATCGGGGGTGAGAGAGACCCAGTACTTC; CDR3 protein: CASSASGVRETQYF
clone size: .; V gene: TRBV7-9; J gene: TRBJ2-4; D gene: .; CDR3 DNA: TGTGCCAGCAGCCCCCTACGGACAACAGGGCACATTCAGTACTTC; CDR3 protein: CASSPLRTTGHIQYF
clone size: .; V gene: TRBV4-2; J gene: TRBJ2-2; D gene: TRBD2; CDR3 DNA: TGTGCCAGCAGCCAAGTGGCGGGAGGGGATGCCGGGGAGCTGTTTTTT; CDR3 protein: CASSQVAGGDAGELFF